This TCR beta chain emerged from a study of cytomegalovirus exposure and HLA in healthy donors. Study results and caveats: With high specificity and sensitivity, the classifier reportedly diagnosed cytomegalovirus status. When analyzed later, a missense DCLRE1C variant was found to be linked to TCR beta V- and J-gene trimming. Later, an analysis found that common viral pathogens appeared to be linked with several of the most significant clusters. In an earlier analysis, most TCR beta V segments were productive about 87% or about 30% of the time.

V was pared by 1 base and J by 5 bases, with 7 bases of the junction left unmatched. Germline V gives CDR1 KGHSH, CDR2 LQKENI. CDR3 size: 15 residues. Turning to this clone: Antigen specificity is unknown.

With 60 Vbeta and 13 Jbeta primers, the PCR was carried out. Produced via immunoSEQ multiplex PCR; TCRdb's table is partial and in-frame only. This table has about 170,000 clones, about 73% appearing once. The chain couples TRBV18 to TRBJ1-1; 7 bases align to TRBD1. Sequenced: PBMCs. This clonotype originated in a woman in her fifties or sixties in good health and CMV-seropositive. The DNA of the CDR3 is TGTGCCAGCTCACCACGGGACAGTGGGAGGACTGAAGCTTTCTTT. Translating gives CASSPRDSGRTEAFF. Variable domain in full (rest from reference TRBV18 and TRBJ1-1): NAGVMQNPRHLVRRRGQEARLRCSPMKGHSHVYWYRQLPEEGLKFMVYLQKENIIDESGMPKERFSAEFPKEGPSILRIQQVVRGDSAAYFCASSPRDSGRTEAFFGQGTRLTVV.